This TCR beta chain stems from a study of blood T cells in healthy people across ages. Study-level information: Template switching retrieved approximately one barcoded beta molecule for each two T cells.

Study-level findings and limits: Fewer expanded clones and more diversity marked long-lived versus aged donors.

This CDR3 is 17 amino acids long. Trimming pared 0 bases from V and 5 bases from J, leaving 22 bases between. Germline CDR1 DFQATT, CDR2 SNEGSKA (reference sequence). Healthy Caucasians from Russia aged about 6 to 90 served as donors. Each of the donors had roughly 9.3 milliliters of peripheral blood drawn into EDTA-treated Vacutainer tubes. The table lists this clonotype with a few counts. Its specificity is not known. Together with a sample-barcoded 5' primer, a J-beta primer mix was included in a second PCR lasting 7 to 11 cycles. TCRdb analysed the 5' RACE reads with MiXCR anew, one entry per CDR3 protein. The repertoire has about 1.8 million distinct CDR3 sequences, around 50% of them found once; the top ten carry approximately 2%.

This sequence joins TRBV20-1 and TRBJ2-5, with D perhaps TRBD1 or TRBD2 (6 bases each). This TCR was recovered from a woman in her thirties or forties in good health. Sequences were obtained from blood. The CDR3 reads CSARDAVLVGGGETQYF. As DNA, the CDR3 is TGCAGTGCTAGAGACGCCGTACTAGTAGGAGGGGGGGAGACCCAGTACTTC.